One sample yielded the 27 T cell receptor beta chains listed below, sequenced in a study of Ad26.COV2.S vaccination and SARS-CoV-2 variants. Treatment of the sample: approximately 18 received Ad26.COV2.S at low or high dose, single or two shots; about 5 received placebo; per-sample allocation not given. At day 63 after the first vaccine or placebo injection, samples were drawn. TCRdb's table, derived via immunoSEQ multiplex PCR, lists solely in-frame clones and lacks some. Of some 340,000 clones listed, around 84% were seen once; the top ten hold under 2%. The source was peripheral blood, collected in a trial of Ad26.COV2.S vaccine versus placebo. Source of these receptors: a person between 18 and 65 years old who received the Ad26.COV2.S COVID-19 vaccine or a placebo.

The chain couples TRBV19 to TRBJ1-5, with TRBD1 matching 10 bases. This CDR3 has 16 amino acids. CDR1 and CDR2 from the germline V gene are LNHDA and SQIVND (reference sequence). Trimming took 10 bases from V and 1 from J; bases not matched to a gene: 10. CDR3 region: CAKRPGQGGSNQPQHF. The DNA of the CDR3 is TGTGCCAAACGACCCGGACAGGGGGGGAGCAATCAGCCCCAGCATTTT.

The gene calls are TRBV2 and TRBJ2-5; TRBD1 agrees at 11 bases. In germline, CDR1 is SNHLY, CDR2 FYNNEI. The CDR3 is 15 amino acids. Losses at the gene ends were 8 bases for V and 5 bases for J; bases not matched to a gene: 10. CDR3 region: CASHYRGTGGETQYF. The CDR3 DNA is TGTGCCAGCCACTACCGAGGGACAGGGGGGGAGACCCAGTACTTC.

This sequence joins TRBV9 and TRBJ2-1, with TRBD2 matching over 7 bases. The CDR3 totals 15 residues. Germline V CDR1 and CDR2: SGDLS, YYNGEE. Trimming at V came to 4 bases and at J to 8 bases, leaving 12 bases not matched to a gene. CDR3 coding DNA: TGTGCCAGCAGCCCCGGGACTAACTCCCGCCATGAGCAGTTCTTC. It encodes CASSPGTNSRHEQFF.

The CDR3 spells CASSQSGTQSLNYGYTF. CDR3 coding DNA: TGTGCCAGCTCACAATCCGGGACACAAAGCCTCAACTATGGCTACACCTTC. The V and J genes are TRBV18 and TRBJ1-2, with a tentative D call TRBD1 (6 bases). CDR1 is KGHSH and CDR2 is LQKENI in the germline V gene. This CDR3 spans 17 amino acids. V lost 4 bases to trimming and J lost 2 bases, with 20 bases between them.

V and J are TRBV3-1 (or the pseudogene TRBV3-2) and TRBJ2-2, with 12 positions matching TRBD2. The CDR3 totals 14 residues. Germline loops: CDR1 LGHDT, CDR2 YNNKEL (reference sequence). The V gene end was trimmed by 6 bases and the J gene end by 4 bases; junction bases not matched to a gene: 0. As DNA, the CDR3 is TGTGCCAGCAGGACTAGCGGGGGCACCGGGGAGCTGTTTTTT. Translation: CASRTSGGTGELFF.

The chain combines TRBV15 with TRBJ1-1; D is ambiguous. This CDR3 is built from 12 residues. Trimming removed 0 bases from V and 2 bases from J, with 1 base in between. Looked up from germline, CDR1 is LNHNV and CDR2 is YYDKDF (reference sequence). For the CDR3, the DNA is TGTGCCACCAGCAGAGATAACACTGAAGCTTTCTTT. Translated: CATSRDNTEAFF.

The genes are TRBV6-5 and TRBJ2-5, with unresolved D. CDR1 is MNHEY and CDR2 is SVGAGI in the germline V gene. This CDR3 has 13 amino acids. Trimming shortened V by 6 bases and J by 2 bases, and 10 bases separated the two germline ends. The CDR3 DNA reads TGTGCCAGCAGAAGGGCAGGTCAAGAGACCCAGTACTTC. Translating gives CASRRAGQETQYF.

The chain recombines TRBV6-2 or TRBV6-3 with TRBJ2-6; D is ambiguous. Germline loops: CDR1 MNHEY, CDR2 SVGEGT. The CDR3 is 19 residues long. Trimming took off 0 bases at V and 0 bases at J, with 15 bases between the two ends. CDR3 DNA: TGTGCCAGCAGTTACTCGTTTGGCTCTATGAGCTCTGGGGCCAACGTCCTGACTTTC. It is translated as CASSYSFGSMSSGANVLTF.

This chain links TRBV13 with TRBJ2-7; D not certain. Germline assignment: CDR1 PRHDT and CDR2 FYEKMQ (reference sequence). Trimming left V 6 bases short and J 5 bases short, with 11 bases between. This CDR3 spans 12 amino acids. The CDR3 region has the DNA TGTGCCAGCAGTAGAGGTAACCACGAGCAGTACTTC. Translating it yields CASSRGNHEQYF.

The gene calls are TRBV18 and TRBJ1-1; D is uncertain. Germline-derived CDR1 and CDR2 are KGHSH and LQKENI. The CDR3 is 12 residues long. V was cut by 2 bases and J by 11 bases, with 12 bases left in between. The CDR3 region has the DNA TGTGCCAGCTCACCAGCCGGTAACAAGGCTTTCTTT. This translates into CASSPAGNKAFF.

V usage is TRBV6-6 and J usage is TRBJ2-5; the D gene is possibly TRBD1 (5 bases). The CDR3 totals 15 residues. From germline, CDR1 is MNHNY and CDR2 SVGAGI (reference sequence). V lost 0 bases and J 5 bases, leaving 13 bases between the germline ends. The CDR3 DNA follows: TGTGCCAGCAGTTACTCGCAAGGGGCGTGGGAGACCCAGTACTTC. Translating it yields CASSYSQGAWETQYF.

This clone was recorded once. The V gene is TRBV10-3, the J gene TRBJ2-3, with TRBD2 as a possible D gene (7 bases). Trimming left V 6 bases short and J 6 bases short, with 13 bases between. The CDR3 contains 13 residues. Germline-derived CDR1 and CDR2 are ENHRY and SYGVKD. The CDR3 sequence: CAISHGGPDTQYF. CDR3 nucleotide sequence: TGTGCCATCAGCCACGGGGGGCCTGATACGCAGTATTTT.

The CDR3 here is CASSQEGRAPGNSPLHF. CDR3 bases: TGCGCCAGCAGCCAAGAGGGCCGGGCCCCGGGGAATTCACCCCTCCACTTT. V and J are TRBV4-3 and TRBJ1-6; D ambiguous. V was cut by 0 bases and J by 7 bases, with 16 bases left in between. Germline V lookup: CDR1 LGHNA, CDR2 YSLEER. The CDR3 runs 17 residues.

As concerns this clone: This could be a read error, since a much larger clone is one nucleotide away. Other DNA sequences in this sample translate to the same CDR3. The chain uses TRBV2 and TRBJ1-4, with 7 bases fitting TRBD1. This CDR3 contains 11 residues. Germline assignment: CDR1 SNHLY and CDR2 FYNNEI. Trimming took 8 bases from V and 6 from J; bases not matched to a gene: 0. CDR3 protein: CASGQDEKLFF. The CDR3 nucleotides are TGTGCCAGCGGACAGGATGAAAAACTGTTTTTT.

The chain combines TRBV6-5 with TRBJ1-2; 7 bases are a match to TRBD1. This CDR3 region has 14 residues. CDR1 and CDR2 from the germline V gene are MNHEY and SVGAGI. The J segment lost 0 bases and the V segment lost 7 bases, leaving 5 bases of the junction unmatched. CDR3 residues: CASKRDSSNYGYTF. Here the CDR3 DNA reads TGTGCCAGCAAGAGGGACAGTTCTAACTATGGCTACACCTTC.

This clone was observed once. The genes are TRBV5-4 and TRBJ2-7; D not resolved. The CDR3 consists of 15 residues. Trimming removed 0 bases at V and 0 bases at J, with 10 bases between. Germline V CDR1 and CDR2: SGHNT, YYREEE (reference sequence). The DNA for the CDR3 is TGTGCCAGCAGCTTGGGAGGACCCAGCTCCTACGAGCAGTACTTC. Protein product: CASSLGGPSSYEQYF.

The rearrangement uses TRBV5-5 and TRBJ1-2; D gene ambiguous. With 3 bases removed from V and 0 bases from J, the gap between germline ends came to 6 bases. The CDR3 is 13 amino acids. CDR1 is SGHKS, CDR2 YYEKEE, per germline (reference sequence). DNA of the CDR3: TGTGCCAGCAGCTCCGGATCTAACTATGGCTACACCTTC. It translates to CASSSGSNYGYTF.

The CDR3 is CASSSGTRYEQYF. CDR3 DNA: TGTGCCAGCAGTTCCGGGACTAGGTACGAGCAGTACTTC. The rearrangement joins TRBV27 to TRBJ2-7; 8 positions match TRBD2. The CDR3 runs 13 residues. Germline V lookup: CDR1 MNHEY, CDR2 SMNVEV (reference sequence). The junction had 3 bases not matched to a gene; V was cut back by 4 bases and J by 4 bases.

The sample holds one count of this clone. J is TRBJ1-2 and V is TRBV6-6, with no clear D. The CDR3 consists of 14 residues. Looked up from germline, CDR1 is MNHNY and CDR2 is SVGAGI (reference sequence). V was trimmed by 6 bases and J by 2 bases, leaving 13 bases between them. The CDR3 coding sequence is TGTGCCAGCAGCATAGGACGGAACAACTATGGCTACACCTTC. Protein: CASSIGRNNYGYTF.

The chain joins TRBV10-3 to TRBJ1-4, with TRBD1 identical over 9 bases. The V segment lost 0 bases and the J segment 5 bases; nucleotides outside the gene matches: 1. Germline CDR1 reads ENHRY; CDR2 reads SYGVKD. The CDR3 covers 15 residues. The CDR3 is CAISESGTGNEKLFF. CDR3 coding DNA: TGTGCCATCAGTGAGTCAGGGACAGGGAATGAAAAACTGTTTTTT.

The DNA for the CDR3 is TGTGCCAGCAGCCCAAGGACTAGCGGGGCCCAGTACTTC. As protein: CASSPRTSGAQYF. This chain joins TRBV6-5 and TRBJ2-5; TRBD2 matches 12 bases. This CDR3 is 13 amino acids long. Germline CDR1 is MNHEY and CDR2 is SVGAGI. J was trimmed by 9 bases and V by 6 bases; bases with no gene match: 5.

The chain carries TRBV19 and TRBJ1-1; no clear D. CDR1 is LNHDA and CDR2 is SQIVND in the germline V gene (reference sequence). This CDR3 has 13 residues. The V and J ends lost 3 bases and 1 base respectively, with 6 bases between them. CDR3 in amino acids: CASSISRNTEAFF. The CDR3 DNA is TGTGCCAGTAGTATCAGCAGGAACACTGAAGCTTTCTTT.

The gene calls are TRBV9 and TRBJ1-2; weak D call: TRBD1 (5 bases). The CDR3 covers 16 residues. The V and J ends lost 5 bases and 0 bases respectively, with 17 bases between them. Germline V gene sequence: CDR1 SGDLS, CDR2 YYNGEE. CDR3 sequence: CASRPDPGGSNYGYTF. The CDR3, as DNA: TGTGCCAGCAGACCGGACCCGGGGGGTTCTAACTATGGCTACACCTTC.

The chain combines TRBV4-1 with TRBJ2-6, with 7 positions matching TRBD1. Germline CDR1 is MGHRA and CDR2 is YSYEKL. The CDR3 sequence is 15 residues long. After removal of 2 bases from V and 2 bases from J, the junction contained 0 bases not matched to a gene. In DNA form, the CDR3 reads TGCGCCAGCAGCCAAACAGGGGCTGGGGCCAACGTCCTGACTTTC. This codes for CASSQTGAGANVLTF.

CDR3 in amino acids: CASSHLLYRAGGNTIYF. CDR3 coding DNA: TGTGCCAGCAGCCACCTGCTTTACAGGGCGGGGGGAAACACCATATATTTT. The chain uses TRBV14 and TRBJ1-3; maybe TRBD1 (6 bases). The CDR3 totals 17 residues. Germline V CDR1 and CDR2: SGHDN, FVKESK. The V gene lost 3 bases and the J gene lost 4 bases, with 19 bases spanning the gap.

This chain links TRBV5-1 with TRBJ2-1; 9 bases fit TRBD1. The CDR3 is made up of 16 amino acids. Germline assignment: CDR1 SGHRS and CDR2 YFSETQ. With 4 bases clipped from V and 2 bases from J, the junction kept 7 bases outside the gene matches. CDR3 residues: CASSTQGQGAYNEQFF. DNA for the CDR3: TGCGCCAGCAGCACCCAGGGACAGGGCGCCTACAATGAGCAGTTCTTC.

The table lists this clone with a count of one. The chain employs TRBV19 and TRBJ1-3, with 8 bases aligning to TRBD1. This CDR3 is built from 15 residues. V was pared by 6 bases and J by 4 bases, with 8 bases of the junction left unmatched. The germline gives CDR1 LNHDA, CDR2 SQIVND (reference sequence). The CDR3 sequence: CASSRQGALGNTIYF. The CDR3 DNA reads TGTGCCAGTAGCCGCCAGGGGGCGCTCGGAAACACCATATATTTT.